These 13 T cell receptor beta chains originate from one sample sequenced in a study of beta chain features in type 1 diabetes. As every portion of the isolated RNA was reverse transcribed, the sequencing read expressed TCRB transcripts. Assay used: immunoSEQ multiplex PCR; TCRdb lists only in-frame clones, some missing. The sample comprises around 280,000 clones, 7% to 9% of which are singletons, and approximately 0.93% rests with the top ten. The specimen sequenced was central memory CD4+ T cells from blood. These receptors were taken from a woman between 18 and 29 years old in good health.

This clone was picked up a small number of times. This sequence joins TRBV7-9 and TRBJ2-7; 10 nucleotides agree with TRBD1. The length of the CDR3 is 15 residues. Trimming removed 7 bases from V and 3 bases from J; junction bases left unmatched: 9. Germline-derived CDR1 and CDR2 are SEHNR and FQNEAQ (reference sequence). This CDR3 is CASTTPGTGDYEQYF. CDR3 DNA sequence: TGTGCCAGCACTACCCCAGGGACAGGGGACTACGAGCAGTACTTC.

This clone was observed a few times. This chain links TRBV7-9 with TRBJ2-4, with a tentative D call TRBD2 (5 bases). Germline lookup yields CDR1 SEHNR and CDR2 FQNEAQ (reference sequence). With 2 bases removed from V and 1 base from J, the gap between germline ends came to 6 bases. The CDR3 spans 14 residues. CDR3 nucleotides: TGTGCCAGCAGCTTACGCGGGGCCAAAAACATTCAGTACTTC. It encodes CASSLRGAKNIQYF.

The chain joins TRBV7-2 to TRBJ1-3; 12 nucleotides match TRBD1. The germline CDR1 and CDR2 sequences are SGHTA and FQGNSA. V trimming: 5 bases; J trimming: 6 bases; junction bases outside the gene matches: 17. The CDR3 extends over 19 amino acids. Written as DNA, the CDR3 is TGTGCCAGCAGCCTAAAACCGTCCGGGACAGGGGGCGCGAAAAACACCATATATTTT. It specifies CASSLKPSGTGGAKNTIYF.

This clone was counted a few times. The chain couples TRBV5-1 to TRBJ2-5, with a tentative D call TRBD2 (6 bases). The CDR3 has 13 residues. Trimming pared 4 bases from V and 1 base from J, leaving 8 bases between. Germline CDR1 is SGHRS and CDR2 is YFSETQ. For the CDR3, the DNA is TGCGCCAGCAGCCCGGGACTCCAAGAGACCCAGTACTTC. Protein: CASSPGLQETQYF.

This clone was seen a handful of times. This sequence joins TRBV6-5 and TRBJ1-2; D is ambiguous. CDR3 length: 15 amino acids. The germline V and J ends were trimmed by 9 bases and 2 bases, with 19 bases remaining between them. Germline-derived CDR1 and CDR2 are MNHEY and SVGAGI. CDR3: CASTTSSKPNYGYTF. CDR3 in DNA: TGTGCCAGTACCACCAGCTCAAAACCCAACTATGGCTACACCTTC.

This chain's CDR3 is CASSPRGSSTDTQYF. CDR3 sequence (DNA): TGTGCCAGCAGCCCGCGGGGGTCGAGCACAGATACGCAGTATTTT. The chain employs TRBV9 and TRBJ2-3, with 7 positions matching TRBD2. The germline V gene encodes CDR1 SGDLS and CDR2 YYNGEE. Losses at the gene ends were 4 bases for V and 0 bases for J; bases not matched to a gene: 5. The CDR3 totals 15 residues.

This chain connects TRBV7-6 to TRBJ1-1, with 9 bases matching TRBD1. Per germline, CDR1 SGHVS and CDR2 FNYEAQ. There are 14 residues in the CDR3. J lost 8 bases, V lost 5 bases, and 9 bases had no gene match. CDR3 nucleotide sequence: TGTGCCAGCAGCCCCGGACAGGGGAGTATGGAAGCTTTCTTT. It yields the protein CASSPGQGSMEAFF.

There are a few counts of this clone. J is TRBJ1-5 and V is TRBV4-3, with a weak D call TRBD1 (6 bases). The V end was cut by 0 bases, the J end by 0 bases, with 12 bases between. From germline, CDR1 is LGHNA and CDR2 YSLEER. CDR3 length: 17 residues. CDR3 in amino acids: CASSQDLDRSSNQPQHF. DNA for the CDR3: TGCGCCAGCAGCCAAGACTTGGACAGAAGTAGCAATCAGCCCCAGCATTTT.

The chain has TRBV28 and TRBJ2-5, with a possible D match to TRBD1 (6 bases). The CDR3 length is 15 residues. Germline V gene lookup returns CDR1 MDHEN and CDR2 SYDVKM. V lost 3 bases and J 0 bases, leaving 11 bases between the germline ends. Here the CDR3 reads CASSFWRTDQETQYF. CDR3 coding DNA: TGTGCCAGCAGTTTCTGGAGGACAGACCAAGAGACCCAGTACTTC.

This clone was seen only a few times. V usage is TRBV7-9 and J usage is TRBJ2-3; the match to TRBD1 covers 7 bases. Germline V gene lookup returns CDR1 SEHNR and CDR2 FQNEAQ (reference sequence). This CDR3 is 15 amino acids long. After removal of 5 bases from V and 2 bases from J, the junction contained 7 bases not matched to a gene. As DNA, the CDR3 is TGTGCCAGCAGCAAGGGGGACAGCTTCACAGATACGCAGTATTTT. Encoded protein: CASSKGDSFTDTQYF.

This clone has more than one count but fewer than ten. The CDR3 nucleotides read TGTGCCAGCTCACCGCGACAGGAATCCACCGGGGAGCTGTTTTTT. As protein: CASSPRQESTGELFF. The rearrangement uses TRBV18 and TRBJ2-2, with D tentatively TRBD1 (6 bases). Germline V gene sequence: CDR1 KGHSH, CDR2 LQKENI. There are 15 residues in the CDR3. Trimming left V 3 bases short and J 4 bases short, with 12 bases between.

This clone was seen more than once but under ten times. The chain joins TRBV19 to TRBJ2-1; 7 bases line up with TRBD1. This CDR3 has 16 amino acids. Per germline, CDR1 LNHDA and CDR2 SQIVND (reference sequence). The V and J ends lost 4 bases and 4 bases, in that order; junction bases with no gene match: 10. CDR3 protein: CASSTTDRAIYNEQFF. CDR3 coding DNA: TGTGCCAGTAGTACAACCGACAGGGCAATATACAATGAGCAGTTCTTC.

A few counts support this clone. This sequence joins TRBV6-1 and TRBJ1-1, with TRBD1 identical over 11 bases. The CDR3 runs 13 residues. Germline V gene sequence: CDR1 MNHNS, CDR2 SASEGT. V lost 6 bases and J lost 4; bases outside the gene matches: 1. The CDR3, as DNA: TGTGCCAGCAGGGACAGGGGGCCCACTGAAGCTTTCTTT. Protein product: CASRDRGPTEAFF.